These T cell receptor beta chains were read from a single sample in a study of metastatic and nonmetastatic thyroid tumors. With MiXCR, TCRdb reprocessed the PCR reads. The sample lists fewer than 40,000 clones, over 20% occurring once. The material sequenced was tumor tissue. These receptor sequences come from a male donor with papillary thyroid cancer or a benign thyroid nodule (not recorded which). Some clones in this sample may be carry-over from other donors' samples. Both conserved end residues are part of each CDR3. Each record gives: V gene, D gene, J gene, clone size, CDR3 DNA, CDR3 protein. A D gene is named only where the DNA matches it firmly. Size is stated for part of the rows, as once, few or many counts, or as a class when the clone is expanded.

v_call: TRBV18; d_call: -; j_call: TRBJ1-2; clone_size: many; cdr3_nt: TGTGCCAGCTCACCACAGGGGACCAATAGTATTAACTATGGCTACACCTTC; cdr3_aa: CASSPQGTNSINYGYTF
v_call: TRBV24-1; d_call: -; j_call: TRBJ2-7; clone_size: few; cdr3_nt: TGTGTCACCAGTGATTATCGGGGATCCGAGCAGTACTTC; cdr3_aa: CVTSDYRGSEQYF
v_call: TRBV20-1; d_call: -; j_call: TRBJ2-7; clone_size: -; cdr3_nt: TGCAGTGCTAGTGAAGGTTTCTACGAGCAGTACTTC; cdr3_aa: CSASEGFYEQYF
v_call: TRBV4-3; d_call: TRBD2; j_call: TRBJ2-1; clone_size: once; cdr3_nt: TGCGCCAGCAGCCAGATAGCGGGAGGGGGTTCGGAGCAGTTCTTC; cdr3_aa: CASSQIAGGGSEQFF
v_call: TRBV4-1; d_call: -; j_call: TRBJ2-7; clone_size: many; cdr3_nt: TGCGCCAGCAGCCAAGTTTCCTCAGGGTTCCCCTACGAGCAGTACTTC; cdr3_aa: CASSQVSSGFPYEQYF
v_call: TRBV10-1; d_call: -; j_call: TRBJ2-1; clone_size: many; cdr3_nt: TGCGCCAGCAGTCGGACTCGAGCTAGTGGGCAGTTCTTC; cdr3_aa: CASSRTRASGQFF
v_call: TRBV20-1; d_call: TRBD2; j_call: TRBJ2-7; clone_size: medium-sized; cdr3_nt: TGCAGTGCTAGAGCCAGGACTAGCGGGATCATCTACGAGCAGTACTTC; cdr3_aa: CSARARTSGIIYEQYF
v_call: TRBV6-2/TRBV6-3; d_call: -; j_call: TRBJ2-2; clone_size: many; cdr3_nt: TGTGCCAGCAGCCGGAGCGGGAACACCGGGGAGCTGTTTTTT; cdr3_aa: CASSRSGNTGELFF
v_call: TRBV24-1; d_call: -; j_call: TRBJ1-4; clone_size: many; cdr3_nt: TGTGCCACCAGTGCCCCGGGATTGGATGAAAAACTGTTTTTT; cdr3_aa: CATSAPGLDEKLFF
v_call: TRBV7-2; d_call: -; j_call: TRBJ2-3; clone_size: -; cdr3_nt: TGTGCCAGCAGCGTGACTACCTCCACAGATACGCGGTATTTT; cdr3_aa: CASSVTTSTDTRYF
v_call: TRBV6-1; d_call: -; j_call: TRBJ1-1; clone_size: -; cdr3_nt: TGTGCCAGCATTCCCGTGAAGTTAGGCTCTGAAGCCTTCTTT; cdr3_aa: CASIPVKLGSEAFF
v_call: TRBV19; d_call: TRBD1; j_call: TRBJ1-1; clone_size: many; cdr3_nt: TGTGCCAGTAGTAGTAAGACAGGGGCTTTGAACACTGAAGCTTTCTTT; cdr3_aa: CASSSKTGALNTEAFF
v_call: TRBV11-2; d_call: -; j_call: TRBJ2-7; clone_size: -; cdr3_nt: TGTGCCAGCAGCTTAGTCAGAGGCAGGGTCTACGAGCAGTACTTC; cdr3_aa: CASSLVRGRVYEQYF
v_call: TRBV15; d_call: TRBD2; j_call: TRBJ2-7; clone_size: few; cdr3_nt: TGTGCCACTAGCAGATCCGGCCCCGGGACTAGGGTTTCCGAGCAGTACTTC; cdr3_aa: CATSRSGPGTRVSEQYF
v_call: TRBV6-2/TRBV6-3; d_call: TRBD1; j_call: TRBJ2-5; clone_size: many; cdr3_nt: TGTGCCAGCAGCTACCTGGACAGGGGAGGGGAGACCCAGTACTTC; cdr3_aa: CASSYLDRGGETQYF
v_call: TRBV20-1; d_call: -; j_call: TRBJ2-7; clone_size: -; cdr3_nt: TGCAGTGGCAACGCCAGGGAGGCTAGCGAGCAGTACTTC; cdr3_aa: CSGNAREASEQYF
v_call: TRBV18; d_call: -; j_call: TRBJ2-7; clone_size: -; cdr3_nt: TGTGCCAGCTCCCTTACCCAAGGAGATACAGCCTCCTACGAGCAGTACTTC; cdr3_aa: CASSLTQGDTASYEQYF
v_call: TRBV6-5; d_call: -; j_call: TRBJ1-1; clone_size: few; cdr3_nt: TGTGCCAGCAGTGACTCGGACAACACTGAAGCTTTCTTT; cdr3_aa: CASSDSDNTEAFF
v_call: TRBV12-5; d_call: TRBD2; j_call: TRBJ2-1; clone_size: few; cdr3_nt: TGTGCTAGTGGTTTGGCCCCGGGGGGGGAGCAGTTCTTC; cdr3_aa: CASGLAPGGEQFF
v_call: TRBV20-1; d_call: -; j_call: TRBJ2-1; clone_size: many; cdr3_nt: TGCAGTGGTAACTACCAGCCCAATGAGCAGTTCTTC; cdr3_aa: CSGNYQPNEQFF
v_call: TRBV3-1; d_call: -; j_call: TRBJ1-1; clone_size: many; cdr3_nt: TGTGCCAGCAGCCAAGTTGGAGTGGGGGCTAACACTGAAGCTTTCTTT; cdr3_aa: CASSQVGVGANTEAFF
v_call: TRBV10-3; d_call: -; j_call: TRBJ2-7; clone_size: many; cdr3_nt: TGTGCCATCAGTGACGGTACAGGGCGCGACGAGCAGTACTTC; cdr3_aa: CAISDGTGRDEQYF
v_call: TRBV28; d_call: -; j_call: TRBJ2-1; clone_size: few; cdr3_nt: TGTGCCAGCTCGGTGTCGGGCAATGAGCAGTTCTTC; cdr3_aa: CASSVSGNEQFF
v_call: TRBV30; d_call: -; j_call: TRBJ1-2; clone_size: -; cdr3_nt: TGTGCCTGGAGTGTACTGGGTGACAACGGAGTTAGGGGCTACACCTTC; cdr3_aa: CAWSVLGDNGVRGYTF
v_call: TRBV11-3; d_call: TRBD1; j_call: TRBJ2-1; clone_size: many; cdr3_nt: TGTGCCAGCAGCCATCAACAGGGGTATGAGCAGTTCTTC; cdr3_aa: CASSHQQGYEQFF
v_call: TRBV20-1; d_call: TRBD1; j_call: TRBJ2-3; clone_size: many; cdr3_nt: TGCAGTGCTCTGACACCGGGACAGGGTGATACGCAGTATTTT; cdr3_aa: CSALTPGQGDTQYF
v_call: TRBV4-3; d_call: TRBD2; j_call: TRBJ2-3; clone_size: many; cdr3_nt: TGCGCCAGCAGCCAAGGGTGGTCTAGCGGTACTCCAGATACGCAGTATTTT; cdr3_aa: CASSQGWSSGTPDTQYF
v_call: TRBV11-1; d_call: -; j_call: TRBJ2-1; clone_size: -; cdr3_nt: TGTGCCAGCAGCCCCCGGGAGTACAATGAGCAGTTCTTC; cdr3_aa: CASSPREYNEQFF
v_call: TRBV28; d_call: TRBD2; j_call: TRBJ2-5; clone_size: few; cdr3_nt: TGTGCCAGCAGCCTTTTAGCGGGCCCAAAGACCCAGTACTTC; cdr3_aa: CASSLLAGPKTQYF
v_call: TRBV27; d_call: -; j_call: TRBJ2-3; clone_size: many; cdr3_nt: TGTGCCAGCAGTTTATTTGGGCAGGAAACAGATACGCAGTATTTT; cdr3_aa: CASSLFGQETDTQYF
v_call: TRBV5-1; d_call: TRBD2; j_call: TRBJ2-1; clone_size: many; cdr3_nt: TGCGCCAGCAGCCAAAACCCGGGACTAGCGGAATACAATGAGCAGTTCTTC; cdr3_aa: CASSQNPGLAEYNEQFF
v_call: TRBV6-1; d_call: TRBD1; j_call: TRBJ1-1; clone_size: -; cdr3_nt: TGTGCCAGCAGACTGGACAGGGTCACTGAATCTTTCTTC; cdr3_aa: CASRLDRVTESFF
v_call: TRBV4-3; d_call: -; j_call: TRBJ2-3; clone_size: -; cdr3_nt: TGCGCCAGCAGCAAAGAGCCAGTTAGCGACACAGATACGCAGTATTTT; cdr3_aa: CASSKEPVSDTDTQYF
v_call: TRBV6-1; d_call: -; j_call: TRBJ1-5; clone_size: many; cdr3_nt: TGTGCCAGCAGTACCAGAGGGGTGTCCGGGAATCAGCCCCAGCATTTT; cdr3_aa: CASSTRGVSGNQPQHF
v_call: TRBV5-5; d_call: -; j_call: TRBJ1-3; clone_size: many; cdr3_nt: TGTGCCAGCAGCTTGGAGGTTCAGGGTAGTGAAAACACCATATATTTT; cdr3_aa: CASSLEVQGSENTIYF
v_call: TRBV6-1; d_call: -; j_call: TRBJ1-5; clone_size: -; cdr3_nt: TGTGTCAGCAAAGAGGCGTTCAATCAGCCCCAGCATTTT; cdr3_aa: CVSKEAFNQPQHF
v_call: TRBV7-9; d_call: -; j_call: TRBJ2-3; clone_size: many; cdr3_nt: TGTGCCAGCAGCGAGGACTACCTAGATACGCAGTATTTT; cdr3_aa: CASSEDYLDTQYF
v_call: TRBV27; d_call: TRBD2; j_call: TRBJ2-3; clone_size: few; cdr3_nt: TGTGCCAGCTTCCCCCGGGGGGCAGATACGCAGTATTTT; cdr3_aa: CASFPRGADTQYF
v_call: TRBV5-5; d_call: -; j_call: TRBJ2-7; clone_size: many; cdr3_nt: TGTGCCAGCAGCATTGACACGGGATATACCTACGAGCAGTACTTC; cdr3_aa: CASSIDTGYTYEQYF
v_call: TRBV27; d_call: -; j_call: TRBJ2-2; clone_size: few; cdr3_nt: TGTGCCAGCAGCTCTTCGAGAACCGGGGAGCTGTTTTTT; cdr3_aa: CASSSSRTGELFF
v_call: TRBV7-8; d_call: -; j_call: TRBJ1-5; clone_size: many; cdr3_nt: TGTGCCAGCACCACGGGACCCCTGACGCCCCAGCATTTT; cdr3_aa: CASTTGPLTPQHF
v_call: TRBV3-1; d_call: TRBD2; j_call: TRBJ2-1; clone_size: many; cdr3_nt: TGTGCCAGCAGCCAAGGGACTAGCGGGAGAATGGCGCTCAATGAGCAGTTCTTC; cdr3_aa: CASSQGTSGRMALNEQFF
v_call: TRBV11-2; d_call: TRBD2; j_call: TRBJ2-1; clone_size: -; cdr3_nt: TGTTCCAGCATCCCCGGGCAACTAGCGGGATCCAATGAGCAGTTCTTC; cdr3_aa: CSSIPGQLAGSNEQFF
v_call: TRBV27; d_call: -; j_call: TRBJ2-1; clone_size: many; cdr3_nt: TGTGCCAGCAGTTTATTAATGGGCTATGAGCGGTTCTTC; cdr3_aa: CASSLLMGYERFF
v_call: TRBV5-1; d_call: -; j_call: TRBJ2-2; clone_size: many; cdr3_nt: TGCGCCAGCAGCTTGGCACTAGGGAACACCGGGGAGCTGTTTTTT; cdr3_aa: CASSLALGNTGELFF
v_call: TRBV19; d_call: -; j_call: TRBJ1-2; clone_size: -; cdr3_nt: TGTGCCAGTAGTATCGGGAACCTTCTGGGCTACACCTTC; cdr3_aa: CASSIGNLLGYTF